This T cell receptor beta chain was observed in a study of CD8+CD57+ T cells in acquired aplastic anemia. For sequencing, patients were chosen who had shown expansion of CD8+CD57+ cells by flow cytometry. Genomic DNA acted as the template from which TCR beta VDJ combination and CDR3 sequence profiling were carried out. TCRdb passed the reads through MiXCR, listing each CDR3 protein once. The sample includes fewer than 85,000 distinct CDR3 sequences, just over 70% of them seen just once. This CDR3 contains 15 residues. V lost 5 bases and J lost 2; bases outside the gene matches: 2. Germline lookup yields CDR1 MGHDK and CDR2 SYGVNS.

The origin of this receptor is a human donor with aplastic anemia. V usage is TRBV25-1 and J usage is TRBJ2-2, with TRBD1 matching 10 bases. Specimen: sorted CD4+, CD8+, or CD8+CD57+ T cells (not recorded which) from PBMCs. CDR3 sequence reads: CASSWTGGNTGELFF. As DNA, the CDR3 is TGTGCCAGCAGTTGGACAGGGGGAAACACCGGGGAGCTGTTTTTT.